One T cell receptor beta chain is described in this entry. The sample is drawn from a study of blood T cell repertoires in COVID-19. Study information: Donors in the United States, Italy and Spain gave samples during acute or convalescent COVID-19.

Original handling: Amplification with reference gene primers provided the estimates of nucleated cell counts. Clones were read by immunoSEQ multiplex PCR, and TCRdb kept only the in-frame ones, dropping some. That table gives V, J and clone size, and the DNA gave D and trimming. The sample lists roughly 100,000 clones; 85% to 90% were seen once. V shed 3 bases and J 10 bases; nucleotides not matched to a gene: 10. The CDR3 loop spans 16 amino acids. Germline V CDR1 and CDR2: MDHEN, SYDVKM. The sequenced material came from peripheral blood. The clonotype was recovered from a middle-aged man with acute or convalescent COVID-19. The gene calls are TRBV28 and TRBJ1-6; 9 nucleotides line up with TRBD1. For the CDR3, the DNA is TGTGCCAGCAGTTTCCCCGTTGACAGGGGGGGATCACCCCTCCACTTT. Protein product: CASSFPVDRGGSPLHF.